A single sample is the source of the 15 T cell receptor beta chains below, sequenced in a study of blood T cell repertoires in COVID-19. This table comes from immunoSEQ multiplex PCR, and its TCRdb copy is limited to in-frame clones, with some not included. The sample shows just over 650,000 clones, 85% to 90% of them seen only once. The sample consisted of peripheral blood. Receptor source: a woman aged 18-30 years with acute or convalescent COVID-19.

The sample holds one count of this clone. V and J are TRBV4-2 and TRBJ1-1; 8 positions agree with TRBD1. The V gene's germline CDR1 is LGHNA and CDR2 YNFKEQ. The CDR3 runs to 15 residues. The V gene end was trimmed by 1 base and the J gene end by 1 base; junction bases not matched to a gene: 2. The CDR3 here is CASSQGGTGNTEAFF. The DNA for the CDR3 is TGTGCCAGCAGCCAAGGGGGGACAGGGAACACTGAAGCTTTCTTT.

The chain is built from TRBV9 and TRBJ1-1; 10 bases are shared with TRBD1. V trimming: 0 bases; J trimming: 4 bases; junction bases outside the gene matches: 3. The germline gives CDR1 SGDLS, CDR2 YYNGEE. The CDR3 has 15 residues. In DNA, the CDR3 is TGTGCCAGCAGCGTAGAGGGGACAGGGGTCACTGAAGCTTTCTTT. It encodes CASSVEGTGVTEAFF.

This clone was seen just once. The chain links TRBV30 to TRBJ1-1, with a tentative D call TRBD1 (5 bases). The germline V and J ends were trimmed by 4 bases and 0 bases, with 12 bases remaining between them. Germline V CDR1 and CDR2: GTSNPN, SVGIG (reference sequence). The CDR3 extends over 14 amino acids. CDR3 sequence: CAWTEDSMNTEAFF. As DNA, the CDR3 is TGTGCCTGGACCGAAGACAGTATGAACACTGAAGCTTTCTTT.

The rearrangement joins TRBV27 to TRBJ1-6; TRBD1 matches at 7 bases. CDR1 is MNHEY, CDR2 SMNVEV, per germline (reference sequence). The CDR3 extends over 15 amino acids. J lost 9 bases, V lost 5 bases, and 10 bases had no gene match. The CDR3 region has the DNA TGTGCCAGCAGTCAGGGGGAAATATCGAGTTCACCCCTCCACTTT. This encodes CASSQGEISSSPLHF.

The V call is TRBV2, the J call TRBJ1-1; 7 bases fit TRBD1. CDR1 is SNHLY, CDR2 FYNNEI, per germline. The CDR3 spans 13 residues. Trimming at V came to 3 bases and at J to 6 bases, leaving 4 bases not matched to a gene. The chain's CDR3 is CASSEGRGSEAFF. In DNA form, the CDR3 reads TGTGCCAGCAGTGAGGGCAGGGGGTCTGAAGCTTTCTTT.

The chain links TRBV29-1 to TRBJ1-2, with TRBD1 as a possible D gene (5 bases). Germline V lookup: CDR1 SQVTM, CDR2 ANQGSEA. The V and J ends lost 2 bases and 4 bases respectively, with 17 bases between them. The CDR3 is 15 amino acids. As DNA, the CDR3 is TGCAGCGTTGAAATTTCAGGGCTACAGATCTATGGCTACACCTTC. It yields the protein CSVEISGLQIYGYTF. The complete variable domain, with remaining parts taken from reference TRBV29-1 and TRBJ1-2, reads SAVISQKPSRDICQRGTSLTIQCQVDSQVTMMFWYRQQPGQSLTLIATANQGSEATYESGFVIDKFPISRPNLTFSTLTVSNMSPEDSSIYLCSVEISGLQIYGYTFGSGTRLTVV.

The rearrangement uses TRBV5-1 and TRBJ2-5, with 9 bases that match TRBD1. Per germline, CDR1 SGHRS and CDR2 YFSETQ. The CDR3 runs 16 residues. The ends lost 5 bases at V and 2 bases at J; junction bases unmatched: 10. The CDR3 nucleotides read TGCGCCAGCAGTTCCGGACAGGGGACGTTTCAAGAGACCCAGTACTTC. Its translation: CASSSGQGTFQETQYF.

The chain combines TRBV29-1 with TRBJ1-1; 9 bases are a match to TRBD1. V lost 0 bases to trimming and J lost 5 bases; unmatched junction nucleotides: 4. This CDR3 has 14 residues. CDR1 and CDR2 from the germline V gene are SQVTM and ANQGSEA. The CDR3 protein is CSVEDYRGLTEAFF. CDR3 nucleotide sequence: TGCAGCGTTGAAGATTACAGGGGGCTTACTGAAGCTTTCTTT.

The chain recombines TRBV27 with TRBJ1-5, with 9 bases matching TRBD1. Losses at the gene ends were 2 bases for V and 1 base for J; bases not matched to a gene: 6. CDR3 length: 17 residues. Germline V lookup: CDR1 MNHEY, CDR2 SMNVEV (reference sequence). The CDR3 reads CASSLRGTGLSNQPQHF. In DNA, the CDR3 is TGTGCCAGCAGTTTAAGAGGGACAGGGTTGAGCAATCAGCCCCAGCATTTT.

This sequence joins TRBV5-6 and TRBJ1-1; D possibly corresponds to TRBD1 (5 bases). The germline V gene encodes CDR1 SGHDT and CDR2 YYEEEE. CDR3 size: 13 residues. Trimming removed 1 base at V and 5 bases at J, with 9 bases between. This chain's CDR3 is CASSLYRGTEAFF. The CDR3 coding sequence is TGTGCCAGCAGCTTGTACCGGGGGACTGAAGCTTTCTTT.

V gene TRBV30 combines with J gene TRBJ1-1; D gene unclear. The CDR3 is 14 amino acids. V was pared by 4 bases and J by 5 bases, with 17 bases between. CDR1 is GTSNPN and CDR2 is SVGIG in the germline V gene (reference sequence). The CDR3 is CAWTPPRGMTEAFF. The CDR3 DNA sequence: TGTGCCTGGACCCCCCCACGAGGGATGACTGAAGCTTTCTTT. Full variable domain (missing parts from reference TRBV30 and TRBJ1-1): SQTIHQWPATLVQPVGSPLSLECTVEGTSNPNLYWYRQAAGRGLQLLFYSVGIGQISSEVPQNLSASRPQDRQFILSSKKLLLSDSGFYLCAWTPPRGMTEAFFGQGTRLTVV.

The V and J genes are TRBV6-5 and TRBJ1-2; TRBD1 is a possible D gene (6 bases). In germline, CDR1 is MNHEY, CDR2 SVGAGI. CDR3 length: 14 residues. V shed 5 bases and J shed 6 bases, with 16 bases lying between them. CDR3 loop: CASSPGVVPHGYTF. The CDR3 region has the DNA TGTGCCAGCAGTCCAGGGGTCGTCCCCCATGGCTACACCTTC.

A few counts support this clone. The chain combines TRBV5-6 with TRBJ1-1; a weak D match, TRBD1 (5 bases). The CDR3 loop spans 16 amino acids. Per the germline V gene, CDR1 is SGHDT and CDR2 is YYEEEE. V gave up 1 base and J gave up 2 bases, with 15 bases separating them. This CDR3 is CASSLSWTPDNTEAFF. CDR3 in DNA: TGTGCCAGCAGCTTGAGCTGGACACCTGATAACACTGAAGCTTTCTTT.

This chain uses TRBV5-5 with TRBJ2-7, with D possibly being TRBD1 (7 bases). V dropped 3 bases and J dropped 3 bases, with 13 bases sitting between them. CDR3 length equals 14 residues. Germline V CDR1 and CDR2: SGHKS, YYEKEE (reference sequence). The CDR3 DNA sequence: TGTGCCAGCAGCTCGCCAGGGGGAGGCTACGAGCAGTACTTC. This codes for CASSSPGGGYEQYF.

This clone was counted between two and nine times. The gene calls are TRBV12-3 or TRBV12-4 and TRBJ1-1, with D tentatively TRBD1 (5 bases). The CDR3 covers 13 residues. Deletions cut 4 bases from V and 5 bases from J, with 11 bases between. This chain's CDR3 is CASSSRQFTEAFF. CDR3 coding DNA: TGTGCCAGCAGTTCCAGACAGTTTACTGAAGCTTTCTTT.